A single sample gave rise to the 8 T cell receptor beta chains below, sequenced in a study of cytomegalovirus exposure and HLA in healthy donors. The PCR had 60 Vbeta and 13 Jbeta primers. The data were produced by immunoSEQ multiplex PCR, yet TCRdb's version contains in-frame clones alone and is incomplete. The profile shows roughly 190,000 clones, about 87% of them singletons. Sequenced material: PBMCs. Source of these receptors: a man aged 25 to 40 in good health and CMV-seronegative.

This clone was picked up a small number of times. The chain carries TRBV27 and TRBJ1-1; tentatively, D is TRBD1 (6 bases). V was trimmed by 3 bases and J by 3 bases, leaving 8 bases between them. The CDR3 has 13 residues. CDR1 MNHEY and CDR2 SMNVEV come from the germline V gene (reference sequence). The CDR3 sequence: CASSFYRDTEAFF. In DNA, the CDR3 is TGTGCCAGCAGTTTTTACAGGGACACTGAAGCTTTCTTT.

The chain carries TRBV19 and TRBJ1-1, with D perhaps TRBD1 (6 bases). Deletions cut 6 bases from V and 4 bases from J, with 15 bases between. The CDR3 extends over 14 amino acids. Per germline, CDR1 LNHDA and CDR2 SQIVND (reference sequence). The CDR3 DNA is TGTGCCAGTAGGCCAACAGGGTTGGGCACTGAAGCTTTCTTT. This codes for CASRPTGLGTEAFF.

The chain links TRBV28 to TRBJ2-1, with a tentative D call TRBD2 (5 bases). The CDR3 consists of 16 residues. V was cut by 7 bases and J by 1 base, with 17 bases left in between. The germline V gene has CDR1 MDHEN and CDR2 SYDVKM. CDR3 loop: CASTPGSGASYNEQFF. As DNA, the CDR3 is TGTGCCAGCACCCCTGGGAGCGGCGCATCCTACAATGAGCAGTTCTTC.

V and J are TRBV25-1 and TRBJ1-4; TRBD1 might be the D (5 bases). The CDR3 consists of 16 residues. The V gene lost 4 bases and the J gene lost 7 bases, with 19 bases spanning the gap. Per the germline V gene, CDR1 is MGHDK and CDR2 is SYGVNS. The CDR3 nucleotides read TGTGCCAGCAGTGGGGTCGTGGGGGAGGATGGTGAAAAACTGTTTTTT. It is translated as CASSGVVGEDGEKLFF.

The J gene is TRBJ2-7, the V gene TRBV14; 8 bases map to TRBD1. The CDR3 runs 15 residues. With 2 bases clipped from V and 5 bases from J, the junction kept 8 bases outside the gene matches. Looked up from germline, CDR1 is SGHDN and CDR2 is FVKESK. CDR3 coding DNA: TGTGCCAGCAGCCAAATGCAGGGGGCGTCCCACGAGCAGTACTTC. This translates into CASSQMQGASHEQYF.

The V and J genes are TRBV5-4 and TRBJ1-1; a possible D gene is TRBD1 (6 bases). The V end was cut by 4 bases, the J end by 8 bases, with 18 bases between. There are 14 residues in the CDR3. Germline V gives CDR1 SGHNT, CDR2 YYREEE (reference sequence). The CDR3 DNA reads TGTGCCAGCAGCCCCAGAAACAGGGTTGGGGAAGCTTTCTTT. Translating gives CASSPRNRVGEAFF.

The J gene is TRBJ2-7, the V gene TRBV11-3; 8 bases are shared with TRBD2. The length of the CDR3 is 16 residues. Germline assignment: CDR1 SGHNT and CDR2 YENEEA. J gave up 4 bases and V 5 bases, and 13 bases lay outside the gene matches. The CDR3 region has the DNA TGTGCCAGCAGCCCCCTGGGTATAGCGGGGTTGTACGAGCAGTACTTC. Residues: CASSPLGIAGLYEQYF.

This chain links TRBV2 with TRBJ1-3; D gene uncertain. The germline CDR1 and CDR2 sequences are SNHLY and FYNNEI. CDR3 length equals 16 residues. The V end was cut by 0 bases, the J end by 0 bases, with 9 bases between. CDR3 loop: CASSEATRSSGNTIYF. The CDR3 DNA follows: TGTGCCAGCAGTGAAGCTACGCGTAGCTCTGGAAACACCATATATTTT.